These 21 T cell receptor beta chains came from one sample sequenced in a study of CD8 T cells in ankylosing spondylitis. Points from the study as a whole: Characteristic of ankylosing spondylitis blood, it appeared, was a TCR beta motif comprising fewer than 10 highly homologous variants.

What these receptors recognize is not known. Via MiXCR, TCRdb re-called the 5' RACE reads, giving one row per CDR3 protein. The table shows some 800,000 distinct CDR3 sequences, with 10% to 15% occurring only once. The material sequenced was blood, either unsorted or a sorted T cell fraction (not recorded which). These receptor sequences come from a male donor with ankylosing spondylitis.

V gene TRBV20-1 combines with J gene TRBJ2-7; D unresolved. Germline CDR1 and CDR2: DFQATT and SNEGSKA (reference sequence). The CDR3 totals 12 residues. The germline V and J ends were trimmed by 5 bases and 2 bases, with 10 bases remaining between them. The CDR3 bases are TGCAGTGCTGGCGGTTCACCCTACGAGCAGTACTTC. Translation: CSAGGSPYEQYF.

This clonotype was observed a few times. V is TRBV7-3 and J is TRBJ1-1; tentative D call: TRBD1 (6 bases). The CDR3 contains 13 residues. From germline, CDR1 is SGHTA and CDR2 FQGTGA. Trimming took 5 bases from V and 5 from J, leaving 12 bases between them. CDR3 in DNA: TGTGCCAGCAGCCCTTACACAGGGACTGAAGCTTTCTTT. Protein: CASSPYTGTEAFF.

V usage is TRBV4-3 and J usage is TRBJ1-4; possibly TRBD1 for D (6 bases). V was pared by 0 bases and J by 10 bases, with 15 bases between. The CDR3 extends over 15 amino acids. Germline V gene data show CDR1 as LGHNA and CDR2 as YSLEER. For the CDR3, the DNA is TGCGCCAGCAGCCAAGACGGAGGGGGTTCAATAAAACTGTTTTTT. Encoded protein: CASSQDGGGSIKLFF.

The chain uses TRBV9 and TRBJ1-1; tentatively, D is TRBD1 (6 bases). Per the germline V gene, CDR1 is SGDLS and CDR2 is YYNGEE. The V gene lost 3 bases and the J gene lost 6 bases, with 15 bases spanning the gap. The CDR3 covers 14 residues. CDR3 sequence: CASSDNRDSSEAFF. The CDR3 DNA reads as TGTGCCAGCAGCGATAACAGGGACTCTTCTGAAGCTTTCTTT.

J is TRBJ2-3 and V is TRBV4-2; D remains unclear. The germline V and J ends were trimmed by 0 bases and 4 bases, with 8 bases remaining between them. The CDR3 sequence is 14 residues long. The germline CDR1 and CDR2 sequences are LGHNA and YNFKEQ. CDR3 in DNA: TGTGCCAGCAGCCAAGATCAGAGAGCAGATACGCAGTATTTT. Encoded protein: CASSQDQRADTQYF.

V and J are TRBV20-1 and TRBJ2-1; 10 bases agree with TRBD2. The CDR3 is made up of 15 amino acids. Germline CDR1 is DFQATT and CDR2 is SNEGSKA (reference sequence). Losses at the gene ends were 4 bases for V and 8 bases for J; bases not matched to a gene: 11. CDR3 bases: TGCAGTGCTAAACGACAGCTAGCGGGAGAATATGAGCAGTTCTTC. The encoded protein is CSAKRQLAGEYEQFF.

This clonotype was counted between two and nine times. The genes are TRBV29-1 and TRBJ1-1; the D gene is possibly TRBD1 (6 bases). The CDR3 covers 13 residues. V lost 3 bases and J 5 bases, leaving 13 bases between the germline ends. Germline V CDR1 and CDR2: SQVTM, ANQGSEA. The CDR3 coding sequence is TGCAGCGTTGAGGGGGGCTCTAAGACTGAAGCTTTCTTT. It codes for CSVEGGSKTEAFF.

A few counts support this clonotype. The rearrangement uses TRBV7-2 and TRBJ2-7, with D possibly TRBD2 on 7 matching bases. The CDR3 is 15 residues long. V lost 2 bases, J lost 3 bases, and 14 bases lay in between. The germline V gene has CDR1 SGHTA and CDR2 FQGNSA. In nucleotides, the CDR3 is TGTGCCAGCAGCTTATCCCGGGGGGCCGTCTACGAGCAGTACTTC. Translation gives CASSLSRGAVYEQYF.

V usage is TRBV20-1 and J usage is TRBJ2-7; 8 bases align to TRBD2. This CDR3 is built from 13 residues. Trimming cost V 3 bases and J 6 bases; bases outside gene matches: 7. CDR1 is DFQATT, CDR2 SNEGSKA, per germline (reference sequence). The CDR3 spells CSARGAGAREQYF. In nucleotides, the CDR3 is TGCAGTGCTAGGGGAGCGGGAGCTCGCGAGCAGTACTTC.

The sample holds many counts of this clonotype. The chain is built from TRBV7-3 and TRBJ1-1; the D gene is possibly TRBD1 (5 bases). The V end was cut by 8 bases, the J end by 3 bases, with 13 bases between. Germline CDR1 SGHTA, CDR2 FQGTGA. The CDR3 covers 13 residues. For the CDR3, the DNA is TGTGCCAGCCGCTCTGGGGGTGACACTGAAGCTTTCTTT. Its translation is CASRSGGDTEAFF. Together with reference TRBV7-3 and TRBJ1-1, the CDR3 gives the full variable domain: GAGVSQTPSNKVTEKGKYVELRCDPISGHTALYWYRQSLGQGPEFLIYFQGTGAADDSGLPNDRFFAVRPEGSVSTLKIQRTERGDSAVYLCASRSGGDTEAFFGQGTRLTVV.

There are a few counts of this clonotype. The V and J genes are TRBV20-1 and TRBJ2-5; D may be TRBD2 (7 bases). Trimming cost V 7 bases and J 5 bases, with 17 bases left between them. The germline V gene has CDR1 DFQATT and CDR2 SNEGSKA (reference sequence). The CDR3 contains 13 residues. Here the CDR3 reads CSGKGGAEETQYF. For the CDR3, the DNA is TGCAGTGGCAAAGGGGGGGCGGAGGAGACCCAGTACTTC.

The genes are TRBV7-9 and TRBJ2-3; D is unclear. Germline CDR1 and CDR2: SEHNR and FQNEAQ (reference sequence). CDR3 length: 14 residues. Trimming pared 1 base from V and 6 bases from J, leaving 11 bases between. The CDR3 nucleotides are TGTGCCAGCAGCTTAGGCTCCCCGAGGGATACGCAGTATTTT. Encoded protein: CASSLGSPRDTQYF.

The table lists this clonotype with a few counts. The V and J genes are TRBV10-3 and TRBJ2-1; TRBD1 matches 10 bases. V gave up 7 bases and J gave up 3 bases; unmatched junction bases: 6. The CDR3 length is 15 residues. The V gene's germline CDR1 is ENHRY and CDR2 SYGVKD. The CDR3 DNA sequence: TGTGCCATCAAACTGGGACAGGGGTTCTACAATGAGCAGTTCTTC. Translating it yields CAIKLGQGFYNEQFF.

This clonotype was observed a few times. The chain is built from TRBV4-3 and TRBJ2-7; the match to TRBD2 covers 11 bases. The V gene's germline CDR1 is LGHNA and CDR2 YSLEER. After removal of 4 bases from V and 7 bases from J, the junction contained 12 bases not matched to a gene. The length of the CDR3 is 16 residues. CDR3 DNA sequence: TGCGCCAGCAGCCCCTCCCCCCTAGCGGGGGGACGTGAGCAGTACTTC. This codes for CASSPSPLAGGREQYF.

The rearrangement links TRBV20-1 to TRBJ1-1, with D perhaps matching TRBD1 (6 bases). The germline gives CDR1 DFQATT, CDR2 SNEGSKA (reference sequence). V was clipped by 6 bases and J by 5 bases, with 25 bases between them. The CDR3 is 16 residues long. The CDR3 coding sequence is TGCAGTGCCTTAGCCTCCCGGAGGGGGTTGTGGACTGAAGCTTTCTTT. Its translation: CSALASRRGLWTEAFF.

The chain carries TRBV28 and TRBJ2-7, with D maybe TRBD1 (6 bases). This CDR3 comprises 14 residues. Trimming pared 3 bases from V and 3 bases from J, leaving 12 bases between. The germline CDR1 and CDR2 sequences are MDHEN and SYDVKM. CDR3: CASSLGQSIYEQYF. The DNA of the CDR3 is TGTGCCAGCAGTTTGGGACAATCCATCTACGAGCAGTACTTC.

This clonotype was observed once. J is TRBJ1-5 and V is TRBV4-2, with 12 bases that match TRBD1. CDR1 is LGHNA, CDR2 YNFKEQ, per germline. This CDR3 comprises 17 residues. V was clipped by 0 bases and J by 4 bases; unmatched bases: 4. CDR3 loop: CASSQDGTGGLNQPQHF. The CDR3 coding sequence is TGTGCCAGCAGCCAAGATGGGACAGGGGGCTTGAATCAGCCCCAGCATTTT.

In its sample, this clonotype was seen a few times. The CDR3 sequence: CSVGRGTYNEQFF. In DNA, the CDR3 is TGCAGTGTCGGGCGCGGTACCTACAATGAGCAGTTCTTC. The chain recombines TRBV20-1 with TRBJ2-1; no clear D gene. Trimming took 7 bases from V and 2 from J, leaving 12 bases between them. The germline V gene has CDR1 DFQATT and CDR2 SNEGSKA (reference sequence). CDR3 size: 13 residues.

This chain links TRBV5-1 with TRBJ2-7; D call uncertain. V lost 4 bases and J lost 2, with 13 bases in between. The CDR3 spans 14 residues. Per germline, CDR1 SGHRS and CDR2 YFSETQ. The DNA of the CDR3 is TGCGCCAGCAGCACTCAAGACGCTGCCTACGAGCAGTACTTC. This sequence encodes CASSTQDAAYEQYF.

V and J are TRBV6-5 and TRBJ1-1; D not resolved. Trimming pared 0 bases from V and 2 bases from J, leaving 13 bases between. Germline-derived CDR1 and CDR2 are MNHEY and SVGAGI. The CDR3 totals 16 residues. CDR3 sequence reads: CASSYSVLQPNTEAFF. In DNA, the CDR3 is TGTGCCAGCAGTTACTCGGTGCTTCAACCAAACACTGAAGCTTTCTTT.

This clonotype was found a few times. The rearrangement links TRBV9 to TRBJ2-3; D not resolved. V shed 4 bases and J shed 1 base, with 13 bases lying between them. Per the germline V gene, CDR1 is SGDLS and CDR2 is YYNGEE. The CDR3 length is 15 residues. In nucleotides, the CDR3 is TGTGCCAGCAGCTCCCGGTTGCAGGGCACAGATACGCAGTATTTT. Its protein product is CASSSRLQGTDTQYF.